These 10 T cell receptor beta chains were sequenced from one sample in a study of T cell responses to AZD1222 COVID-19 vaccine. Sequencing used immunoSEQ multiplex PCR; TCRdb keeps in-frame clones, though not all of them. Here the sample spans more than 75,000 clones, roughly 91% being singletons. Sample: peripheral blood, taken on day 0 of AZD1222 vaccination. The receptors originated from an adult in good health.

The chain carries TRBV28 and TRBJ1-5; D is undetermined. Per the germline V gene, CDR1 is MDHEN and CDR2 is SYDVKM. The CDR3 contains 16 residues. Trimming stripped 4 bases from V and 3 bases from J, with 16 bases between. The CDR3 spells CASSSPRQANNQPQHF. CDR3 nucleotides: TGTGCCAGCAGTTCACCCCGGCAGGCAAACAATCAGCCCCAGCATTTT.

This clone was observed once. V usage is TRBV19 and J usage is TRBJ1-5; a possible D gene is TRBD1 (6 bases). CDR1 is LNHDA and CDR2 is SQIVND in the germline V gene (reference sequence). This CDR3 contains 16 residues. The V end was cut by 5 bases, the J end by 2 bases, with 16 bases between. The CDR3 bases are TGTGCCAGTAGTCCTCAACAGGGTGGGGGCAATCAGCCCCAGCATTTT. It is translated as CASSPQQGGGNQPQHF.

The chain carries TRBV24-1 and TRBJ2-1; 8 bases fit TRBD1. The V gene's germline CDR1 is KGHDR and CDR2 SFDVKD. V shed 1 base, J shed 8 bases, and the junction held 12 bases outside the gene matches. The CDR3 loop spans 17 amino acids. The CDR3 region is CATSDFYRQGTPDEQFF. The CDR3 nucleotides read TGTGCCACCAGTGATTTTTACCGACAGGGGACCCCAGATGAGCAGTTCTTC.

The chain carries TRBV3-1 (or the pseudogene TRBV3-2) and TRBJ2-7, with 7 bases fitting TRBD2. The V gene's germline CDR1 is LGHDT and CDR2 YNNKEL (reference sequence). The CDR3 runs to 17 residues. V was clipped by 4 bases and J by 2 bases; unmatched bases: 14. The CDR3 region is CASSLRPPGTTPYEQYF. CDR3 DNA: TGTGCCAGCAGCCTGCGCCCACCCGGGACTACCCCCTACGAGCAGTACTTC.

This clone occurred once. V and J are TRBV10-3 and TRBJ1-2; 7 positions match TRBD1. Looked up from germline, CDR1 is ENHRY and CDR2 is SYGVKD. V lost 6 bases and J lost 1; bases outside the gene matches: 11. This CDR3 contains 16 residues. CDR3 sequence (DNA): TGTGCCATCAGGGAACTTGACAGGGCCCTTAACTATGGCTACACCTTC. Its protein product is CAIRELDRALNYGYTF.

This rearrangement joins TRBV29-1 to TRBJ1-5; unclear D gene. Trimming took off 7 bases at V and 0 bases at J, with 7 bases between the two ends. Germline lookup yields CDR1 SQVTM and CDR2 ANQGSEA. The CDR3 extends over 12 amino acids. CDR3 residues: CSAQVSNQPQHF. DNA for the CDR3: TGCAGCGCCCAGGTTAGCAATCAGCCCCAGCATTTT.

The J gene is TRBJ1-1, the V gene TRBV28; no reliable D call. V was pared by 1 base and J by 0 bases, with 12 bases between. The germline gives CDR1 MDHEN, CDR2 SYDVKM. The CDR3 is made up of 16 amino acids. CDR3 amino acids: CASSLYRAQMNTEAFF. The DNA for the CDR3 is TGTGCCAGCAGTTTATATAGGGCCCAGATGAACACTGAAGCTTTCTTT.

V gene TRBV5-1 combines with J gene TRBJ1-5, with D perhaps TRBD1 (5 bases). From germline, CDR1 is SGHRS and CDR2 YFSETQ. This CDR3 has 15 amino acids. V lost 0 bases to trimming and J lost 6 bases, with 13 bases between them. CDR3 sequence reads: CASSLVAGLGQPQHF. The DNA of the CDR3 is TGCGCCAGCAGCTTGGTTGCAGGGCTCGGTCAGCCCCAGCATTTT.

A single count supports this clone. The chain carries TRBV4-1 and TRBJ1-1; D gene unclear. The CDR3 totals 14 residues. Germline CDR1 and CDR2: MGHRA and YSYEKL. Trimming shortened V by 6 bases and J by 6 bases, and 17 bases separated the two germline ends. CDR3 bases: TGCGCCAGCAGGGCCCCTGTGTTTAGGGCTGAAGCTTTCTTT. The encoded protein is CASRAPVFRAEAFF.

This clone was detected only a few times. The chain combines TRBV3-1 (or the pseudogene TRBV3-2) with TRBJ2-5; no firm D call. Between the trimmed V and J ends, which lost 1 base and 0 bases, there was a span of 12 bases. Germline V gives CDR1 LGHDT, CDR2 YNNKEL (reference sequence). This CDR3 is 16 amino acids long. CDR3 region: CASSQGNSLYQETQYF. As DNA, the CDR3 is TGTGCCAGCAGCCAAGGGAACAGCCTTTACCAAGAGACCCAGTACTTC.